The entry that follows covers one T cell receptor (beta chain) sequence. The antigen remains undetermined. This CDR3 is built from 13 residues. V lost 5 bases and J lost 1, with 9 bases in between. Germline V gene lookup returns CDR1 KGHSH and CDR2 LQKENI. The data derive from a study of neurological immune-mediated disorders. General observations from the study: The phylogenetic placement of 18 of 34 multiple sclerosis patients' repertoires in one related-CDR3 cluster constitutes a possible signature.

The cDNA was synthesized by means of template-switch 5'RACE, which was carried out with 10-nucleotide random UMIs. One entry per CDR3 protein, called by TCRdb with MiXCR from the 5' RACE reads. In the table there are nearly 60,000 distinct CDR3 sequences, around 3.4% of which are singletons. The chain combines TRBV18 with TRBJ2-7; D gene ambiguous. The sequence came from an older woman with multiple sclerosis. Sequenced: PBMCs. The CDR3 is CASSADPSYEQYF. The CDR3 region has the DNA TGTGCCAGCTCAGCGGACCCTTCCTACGAGCAGTACTTC.